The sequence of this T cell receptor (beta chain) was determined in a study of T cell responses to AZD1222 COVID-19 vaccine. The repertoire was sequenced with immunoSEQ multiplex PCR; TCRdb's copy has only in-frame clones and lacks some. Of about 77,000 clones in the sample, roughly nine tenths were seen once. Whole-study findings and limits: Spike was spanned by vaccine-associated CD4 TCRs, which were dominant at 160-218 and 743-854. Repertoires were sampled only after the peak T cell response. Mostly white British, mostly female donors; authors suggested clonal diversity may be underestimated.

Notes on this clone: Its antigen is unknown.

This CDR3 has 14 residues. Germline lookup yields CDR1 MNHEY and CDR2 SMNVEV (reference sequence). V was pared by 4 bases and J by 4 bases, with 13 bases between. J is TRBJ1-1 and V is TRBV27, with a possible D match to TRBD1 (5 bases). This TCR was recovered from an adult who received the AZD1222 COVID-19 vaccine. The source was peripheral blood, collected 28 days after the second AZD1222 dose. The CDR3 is CASSYQGTGTEAFF. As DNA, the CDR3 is TGTGCCAGCAGTTATCAGGGCACGGGCACTGAAGCTTTCTTT.